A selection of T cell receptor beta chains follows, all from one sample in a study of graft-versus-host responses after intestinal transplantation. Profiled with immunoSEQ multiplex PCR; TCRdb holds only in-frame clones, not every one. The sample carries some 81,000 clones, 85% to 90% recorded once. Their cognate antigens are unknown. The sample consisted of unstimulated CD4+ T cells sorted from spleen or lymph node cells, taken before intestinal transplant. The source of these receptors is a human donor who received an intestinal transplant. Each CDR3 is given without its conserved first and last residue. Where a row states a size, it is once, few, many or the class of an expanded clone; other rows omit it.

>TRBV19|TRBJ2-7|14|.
ASSPPGTSGVYEQY
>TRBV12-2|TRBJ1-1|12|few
ASRLAGRAGEAF
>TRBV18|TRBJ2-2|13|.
ASSQGTGRIGELF
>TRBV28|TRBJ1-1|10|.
ASRPQGTEAF
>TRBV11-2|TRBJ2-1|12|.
ASSSRVAGNEQF
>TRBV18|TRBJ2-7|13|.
ASSPESGHSREQY
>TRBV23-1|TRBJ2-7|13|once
ASSPPRTGGYEQY
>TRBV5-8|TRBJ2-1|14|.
ASSLAGDYTTREQF
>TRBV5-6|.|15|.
ASSPRDGTGPSYEQY
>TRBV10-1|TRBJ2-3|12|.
ASSESGGKDTQY
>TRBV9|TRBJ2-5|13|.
ASSVGQRPQETQY
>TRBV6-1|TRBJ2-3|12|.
ASSERTATDTQY
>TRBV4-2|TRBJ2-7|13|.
ASSQVAGEYYEQY